This T cell receptor (beta chain) is from a study of T cells in Graves' hyperthyroidism and ophthalmopathy. Study-wide results and caveats: Classification by a 13 V-J model distinguished ophthalmopathy from stable hyperthyroidism.

Hyperthyroidism patients were newly diagnosed, had disease duration under 2 months, and were aged 18 to 65 years. In making diagnoses, clinical symptoms, serum thyroxine and TRAb, thyroid ultrasound and orbital computed tomography were all used. It was 8.5 to 10 ml of fresh peripheral blood that supplied the PBMCs. In its sample, this clonotype was seen many times. Its target is unknown. V trimming: 6 bases; J trimming: 4 bases; junction bases outside the gene matches: 8. The length of the CDR3 is 14 residues. Germline CDR1 is SQVTM and CDR2 is ANQGSEA. From RNA transcripts, TCR beta CDR3 regions were amplified. TCR CDR3 underwent first-round RT-PCR with the HTBI primer set. TCRdb processed the multiplex PCR reads anew with MiXCR; each CDR3 protein has one entry. This table holds about 680,000 distinct CDR3 sequences, under 45% found once.

The V call is TRBV29-1, the J call TRBJ1-1; 10 bases match TRBD1. The receptor comes from a woman aged 40 to 55 with Graves' hyperthyroidism. Input material: blood. CDR3 DNA sequence: TGCAGCGTGGGTGACAGGGGGCTTGGCACTGAAGCTTTCTTT. It yields the protein CSVGDRGLGTEAFF. Looking up the rest from reference TRBV29-1 and TRBJ1-1 gives the full variable domain: SAVISQKPSRDICQRGTSLTIQCQVDSQVTMMFWYRQQPGQSLTLIATANQGSEATYESGFVIDKFPISRPNLTFSTLTVSNMSPEDSSIYLCSVGDRGLGTEAFFGQGTRLTVV.